This TCR beta chain was retrieved from a study of T cell responses to AZD1222 COVID-19 vaccine. The CDR3 spans 15 residues. Trimming took off 0 bases at V and 0 bases at J, with 7 bases between the two ends. CDR1 is SGHNT, CDR2 YYREEE, per germline (reference sequence). Generated by immunoSEQ multiplex PCR, the TCRdb table keeps only in-frame clones and is missing some. In the table there are around 200,000 clones, 85% to 90% of which are singletons. J is TRBJ2-4 and V is TRBV5-4; D unresolved. The clonotype comes from an adult who received the AZD1222 COVID-19 vaccine. This specimen was peripheral blood, taken 28 days after the second AZD1222 dose. CDR3 loop: CASSLGLIAKNIQYF. The CDR3 coding sequence is TGTGCCAGCAGCTTGGGCCTAATAGCCAAAAACATTCAGTACTTC.